This is a list of T cell receptor beta chains from one sample in a study of T cell clones after liver transplantation. The table came from immunoSEQ multiplex PCR; TCRdb's copy has only in-frame clones and leaves some out. The sample carries 45,000 to 60,000 clones, approximately 84% recorded once. Sequencing used CD4+ T cells from blood, obtained before liver transplant. All receptors come from a human donor who received a liver transplant. Each CDR3 is given with its conserved first and last residue. The order of the fields is clone size, J gene, V gene, D gene, CDR3 protein, CDR3 DNA. A D gene is named only where the DNA matches it firmly. Some rows mark clone size as missing; the rest say once, few, many or name a class of expanded clone.

clone size: once
J gene: TRBJ2-1
V gene: TRBV11-3
D gene: -
CDR3 protein: CASSPAGNEQFF
CDR3 DNA: TGTGCCAGCAGCCCCGCGGGCAATGAGCAGTTCTTC

clone size: -
J gene: TRBJ2-3
V gene: TRBV7-2
D gene: -
CDR3 protein: CASSLTGDTQYF
CDR3 DNA: TGTGCCAGCAGCTTAACTGGGGATACGCAGTATTTT

clone size: -
J gene: TRBJ2-2
V gene: TRBV2
D gene: TRBD2
CDR3 protein: CASSGGAPGELFF
CDR3 DNA: TGTGCCAGCAGCGGGGGGGCCCCCGGGGAGCTGTTTTTT

clone size: -
J gene: TRBJ1-1
V gene: TRBV4-3
D gene: TRBD1
CDR3 protein: CASSLRQGASDEAFF
CDR3 DNA: TGCGCCAGCAGCCTGAGACAGGGGGCTTCGGATGAAGCTTTCTTT

clone size: -
J gene: TRBJ2-7
V gene: TRBV7-6
D gene: -
CDR3 protein: CASSLDLSSYEQYF
CDR3 DNA: TGTGCCAGCAGCCTGGACTTGAGCTCCTACGAGCAGTACTTC

clone size: -
J gene: TRBJ2-7
V gene: TRBV7-2
D gene: TRBD1
CDR3 protein: CASSLMGQGLLYEQYF
CDR3 DNA: TGTGCCAGCAGCTTAATGGGACAGGGGTTGCTCTACGAGCAGTACTTC

clone size: -
J gene: TRBJ1-2
V gene: TRBV4-2
D gene: -
CDR3 protein: CASSQEVAGTSGYTF
CDR3 DNA: TGTGCCAGCAGCCAAGAGGTTGCCGGGACGAGTGGCTACACCTTC

clone size: -
J gene: TRBJ1-1
V gene: TRBV5-4
D gene: -
CDR3 protein: CAGGHKTGNTEAFF
CDR3 DNA: TGTGCCGGGGGGCATAAGACAGGGAACACTGAAGCTTTCTTT

clone size: once
J gene: TRBJ2-2
V gene: TRBV28
D gene: -
CDR3 protein: CASIQGKNTGELFF
CDR3 DNA: TGTGCCAGCATCCAAGGGAAAAACACCGGGGAGCTGTTTTTT

clone size: -
J gene: TRBJ2-7
V gene: TRBV21-1
D gene: -
CDR3 protein: CASSKIGHSVGAQYF
CDR3 DNA: TGTGCCAGCAGCAAAATTGGACACTCGGTAGGGGCGCAGTACTTC

clone size: -
J gene: TRBJ2-7
V gene: TRBV7-2
D gene: -
CDR3 protein: CASSSYGLAHEQYF
CDR3 DNA: TGTGCCAGCAGCTCCTATGGTTTAGCCCACGAGCAGTACTTC

clone size: -
J gene: TRBJ1-5
V gene: TRBV6-6
D gene: TRBD1
CDR3 protein: CASSHATGETQHF
CDR3 DNA: TGTGCCAGCAGCCACGCTACAGGGGAGACCCAGCATTTT

clone size: -
J gene: TRBJ2-1
V gene: TRBV27
D gene: TRBD2
CDR3 protein: CASTSRGRGAGGINEQFF
CDR3 DNA: TGTGCCAGCACCTCACGGGGTAGGGGAGCGGGGGGTATCAATGAGCAGTTCTTC

clone size: -
J gene: TRBJ2-3
V gene: TRBV2
D gene: TRBD2
CDR3 protein: CASSNRGLAGVTQYF
CDR3 DNA: TGTGCCAGCAGTAACCGGGGGCTAGCGGGGGTGACGCAGTATTTT

clone size: -
J gene: TRBJ2-3
V gene: TRBV9
D gene: TRBD2
CDR3 protein: CASSVDNGGAVDTQYF
CDR3 DNA: TGTGCCAGCAGCGTAGATAACGGGGGGGCCGTAGATACGCAGTATTTT

clone size: -
J gene: TRBJ1-1
V gene: TRBV4-3
D gene: -
CDR3 protein: CASSQEKIAFF
CDR3 DNA: TGCGCCAGCAGCCAAGAAAAAATAGCTTTCTTT

clone size: -
J gene: TRBJ1-2
V gene: TRBV7-9
D gene: TRBD1
CDR3 protein: CASSRDRGIHTF
CDR3 DNA: TGTGCCAGCAGCCGGGACAGGGGGATCCACACCTTC

clone size: -
J gene: TRBJ2-3
V gene: TRBV7-3
D gene: -
CDR3 protein: CASSLDLTDTQYF
CDR3 DNA: TGTGCCAGCAGCTTAGACCTCACAGATACGCAGTATTTT

clone size: -
J gene: TRBJ2-7
V gene: TRBV6-5
D gene: -
CDR3 protein: CASSDEKQGYEQYF
CDR3 DNA: TGTGCCAGCAGCGATGAAAAGCAGGGCTACGAGCAGTACTTC

clone size: -
J gene: TRBJ1-1
V gene: TRBV5-6
D gene: -
CDR3 protein: CASSLAGSGYDTEAFF
CDR3 DNA: TGTGCCAGCAGCTTGGCAGGGTCAGGGTATGACACTGAAGCTTTCTTT

clone size: -
J gene: TRBJ1-4
V gene: TRBV6-6
D gene: TRBD1
CDR3 protein: CASRTGNEKLFF
CDR3 DNA: TGTGCCAGTAGGACAGGGAATGAAAAACTGTTTTTT

clone size: -
J gene: TRBJ2-3
V gene: TRBV6-6
D gene: TRBD2
CDR3 protein: CASTLAGPPDTQYF
CDR3 DNA: TGTGCCAGCACCTTAGCGGGTCCCCCAGATACGCAGTATTTT

clone size: -
J gene: TRBJ2-1
V gene: TRBV7-9
D gene: TRBD2
CDR3 protein: CASSRTSGYNEQFF
CDR3 DNA: TGTGCCAGCAGCCGGACTAGCGGGTATAATGAGCAGTTCTTC

clone size: -
J gene: TRBJ2-7
V gene: TRBV5-1
D gene: -
CDR3 protein: CASSHGPSYEQYF
CDR3 DNA: TGCGCCAGCAGCCACGGGCCTTCCTACGAGCAGTACTTC

clone size: -
J gene: TRBJ2-2
V gene: TRBV6-6
D gene: TRBD2
CDR3 protein: CASTDGLADTGELFF
CDR3 DNA: TGTGCCAGCACCGATGGGCTAGCGGACACCGGGGAGCTGTTTTTT

clone size: -
J gene: TRBJ2-1
V gene: TRBV19
D gene: TRBD2
CDR3 protein: CASSIAYSGRDNEQFF
CDR3 DNA: TGTGCCAGTAGTATAGCGTATAGCGGGAGGGACAATGAGCAGTTCTTC

clone size: -
J gene: TRBJ1-2
V gene: TRBV2
D gene: -
CDR3 protein: CASTKGQKVYGYTF
CDR3 DNA: TGTGCCAGCACCAAAGGACAGAAAGTTTATGGCTACACCTTC

clone size: -
J gene: TRBJ2-5
V gene: TRBV4-1
D gene: -
CDR3 protein: CASSHRAAQETQYF
CDR3 DNA: TGCGCCAGCAGCCACAGGGCCGCTCAAGAGACCCAGTACTTC

clone size: -
J gene: TRBJ2-3
V gene: TRBV28
D gene: TRBD1
CDR3 protein: CASRPTGGRDTQYF
CDR3 DNA: TGTGCCAGCAGACCCACAGGGGGTAGGGATACGCAGTATTTT

clone size: -
J gene: TRBJ2-2
V gene: TRBV28
D gene: -
CDR3 protein: CASTSAPANTGELFF
CDR3 DNA: TGTGCCAGCACCTCTGCTCCGGCGAACACCGGGGAGCTGTTTTTT

clone size: -
J gene: TRBJ2-1
V gene: TRBV4-2
D gene: -
CDR3 protein: CASSQGASSYNEQFF
CDR3 DNA: TGTGCCAGCAGCCAAGGGGCGAGCTCCTACAATGAGCAGTTCTTC

clone size: -
J gene: TRBJ1-2
V gene: TRBV21-1
D gene: -
CDR3 protein: CASSPHPGPKTNYGYTF
CDR3 DNA: TGTGCCAGCAGTCCACACCCGGGCCCTAAGACTAACTATGGCTACACCTTC

clone size: once
J gene: TRBJ1-1
V gene: TRBV7-9
D gene: -
CDR3 protein: CASSLGTDGNTEAFF
CDR3 DNA: TGTGCCAGCAGCCTAGGGACGGACGGGAACACTGAAGCTTTCTTT

clone size: -
J gene: TRBJ1-1
V gene: TRBV30
D gene: -
CDR3 protein: CAWSVRYTEAFF
CDR3 DNA: TGTGCCTGGAGTGTACGGTACACTGAAGCTTTCTTT

clone size: -
J gene: TRBJ2-7
V gene: TRBV5-1
D gene: TRBD1
CDR3 protein: CASSLATGTGLGYEQYF
CDR3 DNA: TGCGCCAGCAGCTTGGCAACCGGGACAGGGTTGGGCTACGAGCAGTACTTC

clone size: -
J gene: TRBJ2-2
V gene: TRBV30
D gene: -
CDR3 protein: CAWSVRFTGELFF
CDR3 DNA: TGTGCCTGGAGTGTACGCTTCACCGGGGAGCTGTTTTTT

clone size: -
J gene: TRBJ2-1
V gene: TRBV18
D gene: -
CDR3 protein: CASSPQLRDLDYNEQFF
CDR3 DNA: TGTGCCAGCTCACCTCAACTCCGGGACTTGGACTACAATGAGCAGTTCTTC

clone size: -
J gene: TRBJ2-5
V gene: TRBV5-1
D gene: -
CDR3 protein: CASSSQETQYF
CDR3 DNA: TGCGCCAGCAGCTCTCAAGAGACCCAGTACTTC

clone size: once
J gene: TRBJ2-1
V gene: TRBV9
D gene: -
CDR3 protein: CASSVVGGSSYNEQFF
CDR3 DNA: TGTGCCAGCAGCGTAGTTGGGGGAAGCTCCTACAATGAGCAGTTCTTC

clone size: -
J gene: TRBJ2-1
V gene: TRBV7-3
D gene: -
CDR3 protein: CASSQGANNEQFF
CDR3 DNA: TGTGCCAGCAGCCAGGGTGCGAACAATGAGCAGTTCTTC

clone size: -
J gene: TRBJ1-1
V gene: TRBV5-5
D gene: -
CDR3 protein: CASSLVGGQPYLLNTEAFF
CDR3 DNA: TGTGCCAGCAGCTTGGTAGGGGGGCAGCCCTACCTACTGAACACTGAAGCTTTCTTT

clone size: -
J gene: TRBJ1-1
V gene: TRBV2
D gene: -
CDR3 protein: CASSELGLITTEAFF
CDR3 DNA: TGTGCCAGCAGTGAACTTGGCCTGATTACCACTGAAGCTTTCTTT

clone size: -
J gene: TRBJ2-1
V gene: TRBV19
D gene: TRBD1
CDR3 protein: CASRRTGLSYNEQFF
CDR3 DNA: TGTGCCAGCCGACGGACAGGGCTTTCCTACAATGAGCAGTTCTTC

clone size: -
J gene: TRBJ1-3
V gene: TRBV6-1
D gene: -
CDR3 protein: CASSERGGNTIYF
CDR3 DNA: TGTGCCAGCAGTGAAAGGGGAGGTAACACCATATATTTT

clone size: -
J gene: TRBJ1-1
V gene: TRBV30
D gene: TRBD1
CDR3 protein: CAWDRVTEAFF
CDR3 DNA: TGTGCCTGGGACAGGGTGACTGAAGCTTTCTTT

clone size: -
J gene: TRBJ2-1
V gene: TRBV9
D gene: TRBD2
CDR3 protein: CASSVAGGRNNEQFF
CDR3 DNA: TGTGCCAGCAGCGTAGCGGGAGGGCGCAACAATGAGCAGTTCTTC

clone size: -
J gene: TRBJ1-5
V gene: TRBV5-6
D gene: -
CDR3 protein: CASSLGQGPEPQHF
CDR3 DNA: TGTGCCAGCAGCTTGGGTCAGGGGCCGGAGCCCCAGCATTTT

clone size: few
J gene: TRBJ2-3
V gene: TRBV7-2
D gene: -
CDR3 protein: CASSYLSGGRTDTQYF
CDR3 DNA: TGTGCCAGCAGCTACCTGTCTGGGGGACGCACAGATACGCAGTATTTT

clone size: -
J gene: TRBJ1-2
V gene: TRBV5-1
D gene: -
CDR3 protein: CASSFGELRGYTF
CDR3 DNA: TGCGCCAGCAGCTTCGGGGAATTACGTGGCTACACCTTC

clone size: -
J gene: TRBJ2-7
V gene: TRBV5-1
D gene: TRBD1
CDR3 protein: CASSYGQGPYEQYF
CDR3 DNA: TGCGCCAGCAGCTATGGACAGGGCCCCTACGAGCAGTACTTC

clone size: -
J gene: TRBJ2-3
V gene: TRBV14
D gene: TRBD1
CDR3 protein: CASSPRQGSTDTQYF
CDR3 DNA: TGTGCCAGCAGCCCGCGACAGGGAAGCACAGATACGCAGTATTTT

clone size: -
J gene: TRBJ2-1
V gene: TRBV11-2
D gene: -
CDR3 protein: CASSDRTGYNEQFF
CDR3 DNA: TGTGCCAGCAGCGACAGGACTGGATACAATGAGCAGTTCTTC

clone size: -
J gene: TRBJ2-1
V gene: TRBV7-2
D gene: -
CDR3 protein: CASSPIPAGNYNEQFF
CDR3 DNA: TGTGCCAGCAGCCCCATTCCGGCGGGAAACTACAATGAGCAGTTCTTC

clone size: -
J gene: TRBJ1-2
V gene: TRBV5-1
D gene: -
CDR3 protein: CASSGEGYGYTF
CDR3 DNA: TGCGCCAGCAGCGGCGAGGGCTATGGCTACACCTTC

clone size: -
J gene: TRBJ2-7
V gene: TRBV11-3
D gene: -
CDR3 protein: CASSSGIGEQYF
CDR3 DNA: TGTGCCAGCAGCTCTGGTATCGGCGAGCAGTACTTC

clone size: -
J gene: TRBJ2-1
V gene: TRBV18
D gene: -
CDR3 protein: CASSPFTASAQNEQFF
CDR3 DNA: TGTGCCAGCTCACCGTTTACAGCCTCGGCTCAGAATGAGCAGTTCTTC

clone size: -
J gene: TRBJ2-2
V gene: TRBV5-1
D gene: -
CDR3 protein: CASSEPGVNTGELFF
CDR3 DNA: TGCGCCAGCAGCGAGCCGGGAGTTAACACCGGGGAGCTGTTTTTT

clone size: few
J gene: TRBJ2-3
V gene: TRBV7-2
D gene: TRBD2
CDR3 protein: CASSRLAGGDTQYF
CDR3 DNA: TGTGCCAGCAGCCGACTAGCGGGAGGAGATACGCAGTATTTT

clone size: -
J gene: TRBJ2-2
V gene: TRBV27
D gene: -
CDR3 protein: CASSLDLTGELFF
CDR3 DNA: TGTGCCAGCAGTCTGGATCTCACCGGGGAGCTGTTTTTT